The text below deals with one T cell receptor (beta chain). The sample is drawn from a study of blood T cell repertoires in COVID-19. The CDR3 is made up of 15 amino acids. V shed 6 bases and J 2 bases; nucleotides not matched to a gene: 5. The germline V gene encodes CDR1 MNHEY and CDR2 SMNVEV (reference sequence). Repertoires were generated with immunoSEQ multiplex PCR, while TCRdb's copy carries only in-frame clones and drops some. The repertoire has 65,000 to 90,000 clones, roughly 89% of them found once; the top ten carry roughly 9.6%. J is TRBJ2-3 and V is TRBV27; 10 bases align to TRBD2. The clonotype originates from a man older than 75 with acute or convalescent COVID-19. Source material: peripheral blood. This chain's CDR3 is CASRLLAGYTDTQYF. As DNA, the CDR3 is TGTGCCAGCAGACTACTAGCGGGATACACAGATACGCAGTATTTT.